One sample yielded the 26 T cell receptor beta chains listed below, sequenced in a study of identical twins. TCRdb reprocessed the 5' RACE reads with MiXCR, giving one entry per CDR3 protein. The table shows 1.5 million to 2 million distinct CDR3 sequences, with under 35% occurring only once. The specimen sequenced was cord blood. The receptors shown here come from a newborn girl in good health.

A few counts support this clonotype. This chain joins TRBV18 and TRBJ1-5; D gene unclear. Germline assignment: CDR1 KGHSH and CDR2 LQKENI. V gave up 3 bases and J gave up 6 bases, with 12 bases separating them. CDR3 length: 14 amino acids. In DNA form, the CDR3 reads TGTGCCAGCTCACCGGACGGATTCCCTCAGCCCCAGCATTTT. It encodes CASSPDGFPQPQHF.

J is TRBJ2-1 and V is TRBV5-1; 12 bases align to TRBD2. Germline V gene lookup returns CDR1 SGHRS and CDR2 YFSETQ. There are 18 residues in the CDR3. J lost 5 bases, V lost 3 bases, and 12 bases had no gene match. The chain's CDR3 is CASSSPRTSGEANNEQFF. The CDR3 DNA reads as TGCGCCAGCAGCTCGCCTCGGACTAGCGGGGAGGCCAACAATGAGCAGTTCTTC.

This clonotype was recorded a few times. The chain couples TRBV24-1 to TRBJ2-3, with TRBD2 matching 10 bases. Germline CDR1 reads KGHDR; CDR2 reads SFDVKD. The CDR3 has 16 residues. The J segment lost 0 bases and the V segment lost 9 bases, leaving 8 bases of the junction unmatched. The CDR3 region is CATQLAGRSSTDTQYF. The CDR3 DNA follows: TGTGCCACCCAACTAGCGGGACGTTCTAGCACAGATACGCAGTATTTT.

This clonotype appeared many times. The chain joins TRBV4-2 to TRBJ1-2; D is possibly TRBD1 (5 bases). Germline V lookup: CDR1 LGHNA, CDR2 YNFKEQ. The ends were cut back, 2 bases at V and 8 bases at J, with 12 bases in the middle. CDR3 length equals 13 residues. The CDR3 is CASSQIGGEGYTF. As DNA, the CDR3 is TGTGCCAGCAGCCAAATCGGAGGGGAAGGCTACACCTTC.

This chain links TRBV24-1 with TRBJ1-5, with D tentatively TRBD1 (6 bases). Germline V gene sequence: CDR1 KGHDR, CDR2 SFDVKD. Between the trimmed V and J ends, which lost 1 base and 0 bases, there was a span of 21 bases. The CDR3 extends over 20 amino acids. The CDR3 loop reads CATSDLPTGRAPFSNQPQHF. The DNA for the CDR3 is TGTGCCACCAGTGATTTACCAACAGGGAGAGCCCCCTTTAGCAATCAGCCCCAGCATTTT.

This clonotype was found a few times. This chain uses TRBV5-1 with TRBJ2-4; TRBD2 aligns across 9 bases. Germline trimming cut 2 bases from V and 0 bases from J; bases unmatched to any gene: 6. This CDR3 contains 17 residues. CDR1 is SGHRS, CDR2 YFSETQ, per germline. CDR3 DNA sequence: TGCGCCAGCAGCTTTATAGCGGGGGACATAGCCAAAAACATTCAGTACTTC. Translated, it gives CASSFIAGDIAKNIQYF. The whole variable domain, filled in from reference TRBV5-1 and TRBJ2-4, reads KAGVTQTPRYLIKTRGQQVTLSCSPISGHRSVSWYQQTPGQGLQFLFEYFSETQRNKGNFPGRFSGRQFSNSRSEMNVSTLELGDSALYLCASSFIAGDIAKNIQYFGAGTRLSVL.

In this sample, this clonotype turned up a few times. The chain combines TRBV5-1 with TRBJ1-1, with D unresolved. CDR3 length: 14 amino acids. Germline-derived CDR1 and CDR2 are SGHRS and YFSETQ. V gave up 0 bases and J gave up 5 bases, with 11 bases separating them. The CDR3 DNA reads TGCGCCAGCAGCTTGGGGGCCGCTGGGACTGAAGCTTTCTTT. Its protein product is CASSLGAAGTEAFF.

A few counts support this clonotype. V gene TRBV13 combines with J gene TRBJ1-6; 7 bases agree with TRBD1. The CDR3 sequence is 17 residues long. Losses at the gene ends were 4 bases for V and 6 bases for J; bases not matched to a gene: 12. Germline CDR1 PRHDT, CDR2 FYEKMQ (reference sequence). In DNA form, the CDR3 reads TGTGCCAGCAGCTCCCCTGGCCGACAGGGCCTTAATTCACCCCTCCACTTT. Translation: CASSSPGRQGLNSPLHF.

There are a few counts of this clonotype. This chain uses TRBV20-1 with TRBJ2-5, with 9 bases matching TRBD2. The V segment lost 0 bases and the J segment 2 bases; nucleotides outside the gene matches: 10. This CDR3 has 17 residues. Germline assignment: CDR1 DFQATT and CDR2 SNEGSKA (reference sequence). DNA of the CDR3: TGCAGTGCTAGAGATCCCCTAGCGGGGTCTGTACAAGAGACCCAGTACTTC. It yields the protein CSARDPLAGSVQETQYF.

This clonotype was seen a handful of times. V gene TRBV12-3 or TRBV12-4 combines with J gene TRBJ1-2, with TRBD1 matching 7 bases. Unmatched junction bases numbered 8, after V lost 5 bases and J lost 5 bases. The CDR3 is 14 residues long. The CDR3 spells CASSPRQGPYGYTF. As DNA, the CDR3 is TGTGCCAGCAGTCCTAGACAGGGCCCATATGGCTACACCTTC.

This clonotype was picked up one time. The chain links TRBV2 to TRBJ1-1; D not certain. The CDR3 contains 15 residues. V was trimmed by 2 bases and J by 0 bases, leaving 10 bases between them. Germline lookup yields CDR1 SNHLY and CDR2 FYNNEI. This CDR3 reads CASSEFGRVNTEAFF. The CDR3 DNA is TGTGCCAGCAGTGAATTCGGACGGGTGAACACTGAAGCTTTCTTT.

The chain links TRBV6-5 to TRBJ2-1, with TRBD2 matching 11 bases. This CDR3 spans 15 amino acids. Germline loops: CDR1 MNHEY, CDR2 SVGAGI. The ends lost 6 bases at V and 7 bases at J; junction bases unmatched: 8. The CDR3 loop reads CASRKPGLAENEQFF. The CDR3 region has the DNA TGTGCCAGCAGAAAACCGGGACTAGCGGAGAATGAGCAGTTCTTC.

This rearrangement joins TRBV6-2 or TRBV6-3 to TRBJ2-7; D is unclear. CDR1 and CDR2 from the germline V gene are MNHEY and SVGEGT. The ends were cut back, 4 bases at V and 7 bases at J, with 17 bases in the middle. This CDR3 is 14 amino acids long. CDR3 nucleotides: TGTGCCAGCAGTTTTTTAGGGATCGACAATGAGCAGTACTTC. This translates into CASSFLGIDNEQYF.

The table lists this clonotype with many counts. The chain couples TRBV12-3 or TRBV12-4 to TRBJ2-7, with TRBD1 matching over 9 bases. The CDR3 sequence is 15 residues long. V lost 2 bases to trimming and J lost 0 bases; unmatched junction nucleotides: 2. DNA of the CDR3: TGTGCCAGCAGTTTAACAGGGGGCAGCTCCTACGAGCAGTACTTC. Amino acid sequence: CASSLTGGSSYEQYF.

The chain combines TRBV25-1 with TRBJ1-5; the D gene is possibly TRBD1 (5 bases). V lost 2 bases to trimming and J lost 4 bases, with 9 bases between them. Germline lookup yields CDR1 MGHDK and CDR2 SYGVNS. This CDR3 is built from 14 residues. The CDR3 DNA is TGTGCCAGCAGTGAAGAAGGGGCAAATCAGCCCCAGCATTTT. Amino acids: CASSEEGANQPQHF.

To note about this clonotype: Germline is not matched at one junction end, which may reflect a read error. The chain is built from TRBV7-4 and TRBJ1-6; no definite D call. Germline loops: CDR1 SGHVT, CDR2 SQSDAQ. There are 14 residues in the CDR3. Here the CDR3 reads CASSLGRVHSPLHF. CDR3 in DNA: TGTGCCAGCAGTTTAGGGCGAGTTCATTCACCCCTCCACTTT.

In its sample, this clonotype was seen many times. One junction end does not reproduce the germline sequence, and a read error may be involved. J is TRBJ2-6 and V is TRBV5-1; D remains ambiguous. Germline V gives CDR1 SGHRS, CDR2 YFSETQ. This CDR3 region has 15 residues. The CDR3, as DNA: TGTGCCAGCAGTTTAGACGGCTCTGGGGCCAACGTCCTGACTTTC. It codes for CASSLDGSGANVLTF. The full variable domain, completed using reference TRBV5-1 and TRBJ2-6, is KAGVTQTPRYLIKTRGQQVTLSCSPISGHRSVSWYQQTPGQGLQFLFEYFSETQRNKGNFPGRFSGRQFSNSRSEMNVSTLELGDSALYLCASSLDGSGANVLTFGAGSRLTVL.

The J gene is TRBJ2-1, the V gene TRBV20-1; 7 nucleotides align to TRBD1. The V gene's germline CDR1 is DFQATT and CDR2 SNEGSKA (reference sequence). The junction had 0 bases not matched to a gene; V was cut back by 4 bases and J by 0 bases. The CDR3 is 13 residues long. The CDR3: CSAKGASYNEQFF. In nucleotides, the CDR3 is TGCAGTGCTAAGGGGGCCTCCTACAATGAGCAGTTCTTC.

As DNA, the CDR3 is TGTGCCAGCAGCTCACTCGGGGAGTATGGCTACACCTTC. Encoded protein: CASSSLGEYGYTF. The J gene is TRBJ1-2, the V gene TRBV3-1; D remains ambiguous. Deletions cut 5 bases from V and 5 bases from J, with 12 bases between. Germline CDR1 reads LGHDT; CDR2 reads YNNKEL (reference sequence). This CDR3 spans 13 amino acids.

This clonotype was found once. The chain has TRBV11-3 and TRBJ2-1, with TRBD2 matching 11 bases. CDR3 size: 17 residues. V was pared by 2 bases and J by 6 bases, with 9 bases of the junction left unmatched. In germline, CDR1 is SGHNT, CDR2 YENEEA. DNA of the CDR3: TGTGCCAGCAGCTTAAGGCCCCTCGGGACTAGCGGCAATGAGCAGTTCTTC. Residues: CASSLRPLGTSGNEQFF.

This clonotype was seen a handful of times. The V call is TRBV3-1, the J call TRBJ2-5; 7 nucleotides line up with TRBD2. CDR1 is LGHDT, CDR2 YNNKEL, per germline (reference sequence). This CDR3 contains 15 residues. V gave up 0 bases and J gave up 3 bases; unmatched junction bases: 4. CDR3 coding DNA: TGTGCCAGCAGCCAAGAAACTAGCGCAAAAGAGACCCAGTACTTC. The encoded protein is CASSQETSAKETQYF.

This clonotype came up a few times. V is TRBV20-1 and J is TRBJ2-1, with 8 bases matching TRBD1. This CDR3 spans 12 amino acids. Germline CDR1 and CDR2: DFQATT and SNEGSKA (reference sequence). The V segment lost 5 bases and the J segment 8 bases; nucleotides outside the gene matches: 5. The CDR3 loop is CSAETGVDEQFF. Here the CDR3 DNA reads TGCAGTGCTGAGACAGGGGTCGATGAGCAGTTCTTC.

The V and J genes are TRBV28 and TRBJ2-2; 8 bases line up with TRBD1. Trimming took 7 bases from V and 2 from J; bases not matched to a gene: 0. The germline CDR1 and CDR2 sequences are MDHEN and SYDVKM. The CDR3 sequence is 13 residues long. The CDR3 region is CASTGGNTGELFF. The CDR3 DNA is TGTGCCAGCACAGGGGGCAACACCGGGGAGCTGTTTTTT.

With respect to this clonotype: This may stem from a read error, because a much larger clone lies one nucleotide away. This chain joins TRBV7-8 and TRBJ2-1, with 7 bases identical to TRBD1. With 1 base clipped from V and 6 bases from J, the junction kept 9 bases outside the gene matches. The CDR3 consists of 16 residues. The germline gives CDR1 SGHVS, CDR2 FQNEAQ. The CDR3: CASSLVAGGASNEQFF. The DNA for the CDR3 is TGTGCCAGCAGCTTAGTGGCAGGGGGTGCCTCCAATGAGCAGTTCTTC.

There are many counts of this clonotype. V usage is TRBV9 and J usage is TRBJ2-1; TRBD2 matches 7 bases. This CDR3 contains 15 residues. V trimming: 4 bases; J trimming: 2 bases; junction bases outside the gene matches: 6. Germline values: CDR1 SGDLS, CDR2 YYNGEE. As DNA, the CDR3 is TGTGCCAGCAGCCCCCGACTAGCACCCTACAATGAGCAGTTCTTC. Translated: CASSPRLAPYNEQFF.

The chain couples TRBV20-1 to TRBJ1-2; D is perhaps TRBD1 (5 bases). V lost 6 bases to trimming and J lost 2 bases, with 13 bases between them. CDR1 and CDR2 from the germline V gene are DFQATT and SNEGSKA (reference sequence). The CDR3 runs to 13 residues. The CDR3: CSARGMVNYGYTF. The CDR3 region has the DNA TGCAGTGCCCGGGGGATGGTCAACTATGGCTACACCTTC.